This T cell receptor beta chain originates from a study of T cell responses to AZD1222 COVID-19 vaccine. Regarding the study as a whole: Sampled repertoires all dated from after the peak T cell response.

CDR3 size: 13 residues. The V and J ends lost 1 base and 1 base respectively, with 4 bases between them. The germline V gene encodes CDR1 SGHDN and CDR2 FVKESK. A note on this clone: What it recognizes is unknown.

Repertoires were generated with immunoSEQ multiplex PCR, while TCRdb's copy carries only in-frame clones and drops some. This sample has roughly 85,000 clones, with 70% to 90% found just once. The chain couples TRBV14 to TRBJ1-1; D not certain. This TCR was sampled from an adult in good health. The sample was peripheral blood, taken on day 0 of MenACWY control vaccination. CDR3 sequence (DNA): TGTGCCAGCAGCCAAGGACAGAACACTGAAGCTTTCTTT. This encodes CASSQGQNTEAFF.